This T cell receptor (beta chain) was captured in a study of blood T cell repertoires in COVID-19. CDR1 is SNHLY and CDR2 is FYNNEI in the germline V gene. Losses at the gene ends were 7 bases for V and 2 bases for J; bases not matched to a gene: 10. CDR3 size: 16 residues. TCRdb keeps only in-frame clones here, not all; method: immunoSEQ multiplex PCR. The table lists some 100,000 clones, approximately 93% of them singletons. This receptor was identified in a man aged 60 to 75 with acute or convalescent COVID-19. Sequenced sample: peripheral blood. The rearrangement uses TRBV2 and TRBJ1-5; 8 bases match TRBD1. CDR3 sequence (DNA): TGTGCCAGCACCGCACAGACAGGGGTGGGCAATCAGCCCCAGCATTTT. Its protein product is CASTAQTGVGNQPQHF.